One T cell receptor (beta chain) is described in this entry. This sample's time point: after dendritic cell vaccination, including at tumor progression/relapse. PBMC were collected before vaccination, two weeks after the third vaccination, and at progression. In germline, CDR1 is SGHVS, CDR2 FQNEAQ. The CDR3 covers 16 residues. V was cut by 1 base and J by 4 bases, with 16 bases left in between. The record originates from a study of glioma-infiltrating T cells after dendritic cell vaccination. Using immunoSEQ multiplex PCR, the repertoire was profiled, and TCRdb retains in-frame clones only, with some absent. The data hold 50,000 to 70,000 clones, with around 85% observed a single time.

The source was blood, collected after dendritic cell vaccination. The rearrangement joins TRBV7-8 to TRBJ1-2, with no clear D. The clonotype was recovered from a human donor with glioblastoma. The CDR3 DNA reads TGTGCCAGCAGCTTAGTCCGAAGGGAGGAAGGCTATGGCTACACCTTC. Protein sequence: CASSLVRREEGYGYTF.